The T cell receptor beta chain described here comes from a study of T cells in localized non-small cell lung cancer. Findings and caveats of the study: Sequencing involved a lone tumor region, leaving heterogeneity possible. Longer overall survival was seen with higher T cell density measured in blood. Adjacent uninvolved lung had the highest clonality, suggesting focused antigen responses. Of the top 100 tumor clones, median 57 were in adjacent lung, around 28 among its top 100.

Assay: immunoSEQ multiplex PCR; the TCRdb copy retains only in-frame clones and omits some. The sample lists approximately 32,000 clones, approximately 80% occurring once. As concerns this clone: Its antigen remains unidentified.

This specimen consisted of peripheral blood, obtained before any cancer treatment. The receptor was isolated from a male donor at least 60 years old with stage III squamous cell lung carcinoma.

The chain's CDR3 is CASSELGTVYQPQHF. The CDR3 nucleotides are TGTGCCAGCAGTGAGCTGGGGACAGTGTATCAGCCCCAGCATTTT. The chain is built from TRBV6-1 and TRBJ1-5; 7 bases line up with TRBD1. The ends lost 3 bases at V and 5 bases at J; junction bases unmatched: 7. This CDR3 is built from 15 residues. Looked up from germline, CDR1 is MNHNS and CDR2 is SASEGT.